This entry lists 14 T cell receptor beta chains sequenced from one sample in a study of CD8+CD57+ T cells in acquired aplastic anemia. Genomic DNA templated the TCR beta VDJ and CDR3 profiling. TCRdb reprocessed the reads via MiXCR and lists one record per CDR3 protein. Of about 190,000 distinct CDR3 sequences listed, approximately 50% were seen once; the top ten hold 16%. Sequences were obtained from sorted CD4+, CD8+, or CD8+CD57+ T cells (not recorded which) from PBMCs. Source of these receptors: a human donor in good health, serving as a control.

The chain couples TRBV15 to TRBJ1-1; D is perhaps TRBD1 (6 bases). Germline V lookup: CDR1 LNHNV, CDR2 YYDKDF (reference sequence). The CDR3 sequence is 12 residues long. Trimming stripped 1 base from V and 11 bases from J, with 11 bases between. The DNA for the CDR3 is TGTGCCACCAGCAGAGTGACAGGCGATGCTTTCTTT. It codes for CATSRVTGDAFF.

In its sample, this clonotype was seen a few times. This may stem from a read error, because a much larger clone lies one nucleotide away. The chain links TRBV4-2 to TRBJ2-2; unclear D gene. CDR1 and CDR2 from the germline V gene are LGHNA and YNFKEQ. This CDR3 has 12 residues. Trimming removed 1 base at V and 6 bases at J, with 3 bases between. The CDR3 loop reads CASSQVPGELFF. CDR3 in DNA: TGTGCCAGCAGCCAAGTACCCGGGGAGCTGTTTTTT.

The chain is built from TRBV15 and TRBJ2-3, with 9 nucleotides matching TRBD2. CDR1 and CDR2 from the germline V gene are LNHNV and YYDKDF (reference sequence). The ends lost 0 bases at V and 3 bases at J; junction bases unmatched: 10. This CDR3 spans 18 amino acids. DNA of the CDR3: TGTGCCACCAGCAGAGATGCGGGGGGGCGGTTGGTTACAGATACGCAGTATTTT. Translated: CATSRDAGGRLVTDTQYF.

The sample holds many counts of this clonotype. The chain couples TRBV5-8 to TRBJ2-1; TRBD1 is a possible D gene (6 bases). Trimming cost V 4 bases and J 6 bases, with 20 bases left between them. The germline V gene has CDR1 SGHTS and CDR2 YDEGEE. CDR3 length equals 16 residues. This CDR3 is CASSPVGTRVTNEQFF. In DNA, the CDR3 is TGTGCCAGCAGCCCGGTAGGGACACGGGTGACCAATGAGCAGTTCTTC.

The chain has TRBV7-3 and TRBJ2-7; 9 nucleotides match TRBD1. CDR3 size: 16 residues. With V trimmed by 8 bases and J by 3 bases, 14 bases remained unmatched. Germline-derived CDR1 and CDR2 are SGHTA and FQGTGA. DNA of the CDR3: TGTGCCAGCTCACCACCCCGGGACAGGGCAAGCTACGAGCAGTACTTC. This gives the protein CASSPPRDRASYEQYF.

A few counts support this clonotype. The chain is built from TRBV20-1 and TRBJ2-3, with a weak D call TRBD1 (6 bases). Germline V gives CDR1 DFQATT, CDR2 SNEGSKA (reference sequence). The V and J ends lost 0 bases and 6 bases respectively, with 7 bases between them. CDR3 length equals 12 residues. CDR3 sequence (DNA): TGCAGTGCTAGAGAGGGGGCGGATACGCAGTATTTT. Translating gives CSAREGADTQYF.

This clonotype showed up many times. This chain uses TRBV5-1 with TRBJ1-1; 7 positions agree with TRBD1. The junction had 2 bases not matched to a gene; V was cut back by 5 bases and J by 1 base. Germline assignment: CDR1 SGHRS and CDR2 YFSETQ. The CDR3 is made up of 13 amino acids. The CDR3 nucleotides are TGCGCCAGCAGTAACAGGGGGAACACTGAAGCTTTCTTT. This sequence encodes CASSNRGNTEAFF. Together with reference TRBV5-1 and TRBJ1-1, the CDR3 gives the full variable domain: KAGVTQTPRYLIKTRGQQVTLSCSPISGHRSVSWYQQTPGQGLQFLFEYFSETQRNKGNFPGRFSGRQFSNSRSEMNVSTLELGDSALYLCASSNRGNTEAFFGQGTRLTVV.

The sample holds one count of this clonotype. V is TRBV25-1 and J is TRBJ2-7; either TRBD1 or TRBD2 may fit D (6 bases each). Trimming cost V 0 bases and J 1 base, with 13 bases left between them. Germline V lookup: CDR1 MGHDK, CDR2 SYGVNS. This CDR3 comprises 16 residues. CDR3 sequence reads: CASSEYNGGASYEQYF. The CDR3 DNA follows: TGTGCCAGCAGTGAATATAACGGGGGCGCTTCCTACGAGCAGTACTTC.

This clonotype was detected ten times or more. CDR3 sequence: CASRLQGAEAFF. For the CDR3, the DNA is TGTGCCAGCAGACTCCAGGGGGCTGAAGCTTTCTTT. The V call is TRBV7-9, the J call TRBJ1-1; 7 bases are shared with TRBD1. The CDR3 spans 12 residues. The germline gives CDR1 SEHNR, CDR2 FQNEAQ (reference sequence). V was pared by 6 bases and J by 6 bases, with 4 bases of the junction left unmatched.

This chain joins TRBV6-5 and TRBJ2-7; D is perhaps TRBD2 (6 bases). The germline V gene has CDR1 MNHEY and CDR2 SVGAGI. V lost 4 bases to trimming and J lost 0 bases, with 10 bases between them. The CDR3 covers 14 residues. CDR3 protein: CASSSDGSSYEQYF. In DNA form, the CDR3 reads TGTGCCAGCAGTTCAGACGGGAGCTCCTACGAGCAGTACTTC.

V gene TRBV29-1 combines with J gene TRBJ1-4; possible D gene TRBD1, 6 bases. The germline gives CDR1 SQVTM, CDR2 ANQGSEA. Trimming shortened V by 4 bases and J by 0 bases, and 9 bases separated the two germline ends. The CDR3 has 14 residues. The CDR3 bases are TGCAGCGTTGGCACAGGGTCAACTAATGAAAAACTGTTTTTT. This translates into CSVGTGSTNEKLFF.

The chain joins TRBV9 to TRBJ2-7, with 7 bases aligning to TRBD1. The CDR3 is 14 amino acids. Germline V CDR1 and CDR2: SGDLS, YYNGEE. Unmatched junction bases numbered 7, after V lost 3 bases and J lost 4 bases. DNA of the CDR3: TGTGCCAGCAGCGGAGACAGGGTACCTTACGAGCAGTACTTC. This gives the protein CASSGDRVPYEQYF. The full variable domain, completed using reference TRBV9 and TRBJ2-7, is DSGVTQTPKHLITATGQRVTLRCSPRSGDLSVYWYQQSLDQGLQFLIQYYNGEERAKGNILERFSAQQFPDLHSELNLSSLELGDSALYFCASSGDRVPYEQYFGPGTRLTVT.

This chain joins TRBV9 and TRBJ2-7, with TRBD1 identical over 8 bases. With V trimmed by 0 bases and J by 3 bases, 5 bases remained unmatched. Germline CDR1 reads SGDLS; CDR2 reads YYNGEE. The CDR3 covers 15 residues. The CDR3 region is CASSVAGTGVYEQYF. The CDR3 DNA follows: TGTGCCAGCAGCGTAGCCGGGACAGGAGTCTACGAGCAGTACTTC.

This clonotype showed up just a few times. V and J are TRBV10-3 and TRBJ2-7; a weak D match, TRBD2 (6 bases). CDR1 ENHRY and CDR2 SYGVKD come from the germline V gene. The CDR3 runs to 15 residues. V was trimmed by 4 bases and J by 0 bases, leaving 13 bases between them. CDR3 in DNA: TGTGCCATCAGTGGAAGGGACTCTCACTCCTACGAGCAGTACTTC. Translated, it gives CAISGRDSHSYEQYF.